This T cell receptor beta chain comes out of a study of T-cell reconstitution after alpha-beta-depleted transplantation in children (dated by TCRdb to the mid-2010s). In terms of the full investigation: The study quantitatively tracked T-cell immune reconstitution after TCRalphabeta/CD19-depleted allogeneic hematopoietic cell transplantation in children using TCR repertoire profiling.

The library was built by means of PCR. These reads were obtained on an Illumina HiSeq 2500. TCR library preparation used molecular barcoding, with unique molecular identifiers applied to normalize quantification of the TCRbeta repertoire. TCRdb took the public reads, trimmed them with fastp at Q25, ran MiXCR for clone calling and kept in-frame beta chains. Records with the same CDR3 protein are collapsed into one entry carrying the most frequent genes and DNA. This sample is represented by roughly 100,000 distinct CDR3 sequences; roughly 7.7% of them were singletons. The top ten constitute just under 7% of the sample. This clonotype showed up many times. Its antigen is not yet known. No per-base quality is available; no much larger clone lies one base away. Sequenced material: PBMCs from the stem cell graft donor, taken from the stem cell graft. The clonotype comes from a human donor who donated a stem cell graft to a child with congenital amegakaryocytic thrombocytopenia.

The nucleotide sequence is given as TGCGCCAGCAGCCTATTTGGCAGGGGGATAGGGGACGCCAAAAACATTCAGTACTTC. Its protein is CASSLFGRGIGDAKNIQYF. The chain is assembled from TRBV5-1 and TRBJ2-4; 7 central nucleotides agree with TRBD1. Reading the germline V gene gives CDR1 SGHRS and CDR2 YFSETQ. Relative to germline, V is missing 4 bases and J is missing 1 base, with 17 bases of the junction outside any gene match. The CDR3 has 19 amino acids, counting the end cysteine and phenylalanine. This entry keeps only the CDR3 DNA: 57 bases, framed from base 1.